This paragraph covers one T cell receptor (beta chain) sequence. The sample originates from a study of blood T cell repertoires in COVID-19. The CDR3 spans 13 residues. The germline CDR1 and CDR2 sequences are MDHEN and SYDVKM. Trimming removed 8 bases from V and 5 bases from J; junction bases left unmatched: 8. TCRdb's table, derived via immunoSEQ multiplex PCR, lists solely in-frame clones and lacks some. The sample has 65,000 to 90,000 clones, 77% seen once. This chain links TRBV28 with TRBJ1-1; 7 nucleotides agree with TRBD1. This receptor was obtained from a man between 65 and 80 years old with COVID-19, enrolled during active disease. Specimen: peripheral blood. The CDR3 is CASGTGALTEAFF. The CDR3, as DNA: TGTGCCAGCGGCACAGGGGCTTTAACTGAAGCTTTCTTT.